A selection of T cell receptor beta chains follows, all from one sample in a study of molecular identifiers for immune sequencing clone quantification. TCRdb independently ran MiXCR on the PCR reads; one entry per CDR3 protein. This sample has hundreds of thousands of distinct CDR3 sequences; around 25% occur once, and the top ten carry approximately 0.75%. Sequenced material: naive CD8+ T cells from blood, with Jurkat cell RNA spiked in. The receptors here all came from a human donor in good health. Some libraries in this study had Jurkat cell RNA spiked in. The CDR3 runs from the conserved cysteine through the conserved F or W. A D gene is named only where the DNA matches it firmly. A row's size may be missing; if present it is once, few, many or a size class.

TRBJ1-1	TRBV7-9	TRBD1	many	CASSFGTGSVDTEAFF	TGTGCCAGCAGCTTCGGGACAGGGAGTGTAGACACTGAAGCTTTCTTT
TRBJ1-4	TRBV13	-	few	CASSGRGGGEKLFF	TGTGCCAGCAGCGGCCGTGGGGGCGGTGAAAAACTGTTTTTT
TRBJ2-2	TRBV5-6	-	few	CASRRTGTGELFF	TGTGCCAGCAGGCGTACAGGGACCGGGGAGCTGTTTTTT
TRBJ1-1	TRBV7-8	-	-	CASSPRAGPNTEAFF	TGTGCCAGCAGCCCAAGGGCTGGACCGAACACTGAAGCTTTCTTT
TRBJ2-7	TRBV7-2	-	few	CASSLGRWKLSYEQYF	TGTGCCAGCAGCCTGGGACGGTGGAAACTTTCCTACGAGCAGTACTTC
TRBJ2-1	TRBV6-5	-	many	CASSYQGLREQFF	TGTGCCAGCAGTTACCAAGGCCTGCGTGAGCAGTTCTTC
TRBJ2-3	TRBV19	TRBD2	many	CASSSLAGVADTQYF	TGTGCCAGCAGTTCGTTAGCGGGAGTGGCAGATACGCAGTATTTT
TRBJ2-4	TRBV7-2	-	many	CASSLDTENIQYF	TGTGCCAGCAGCTTAGACACAGAAAACATTCAGTACTTC
TRBJ2-5	TRBV24-1	-	-	CATSPGDHQETQYF	TGTGCCACCAGCCCCGGGGACCATCAAGAGACCCAGTACTTC
TRBJ1-5	TRBV27	-	-	CASRNAGGNQPQHF	TGTGCCAGCAGGAACGCAGGGGGCAATCAGCCCCAGCATTTT
TRBJ2-7	TRBV9	-	-	CASSVEATSPYEQYF	TGTGCCAGCAGCGTAGAGGCAACTTCCCCCTACGAGCAGTACTTC
TRBJ2-3	TRBV7-6	-	many	CASSFEGGQSDTQYF	TGTGCCAGCAGCTTCGAGGGGGGACAATCAGATACGCAGTATTTT
TRBJ1-1	TRBV7-9	-	few	CASSLASGLNTEAFF	TGTGCCAGCAGCTTAGCGTCGGGATTGAACACTGAAGCTTTCTTT
TRBJ1-1	TRBV12-3/TRBV12-4	-	few	CASVDGMNTEAFF	TGTGCCAGCGTTGACGGCATGAACACTGAAGCTTTCTTT
TRBJ2-5	TRBV10-2	TRBD2	once	CASAPAGTRDQETQYF	TGCGCCAGCGCGCCTGCGGGGACTAGGGACCAAGAGACCCAGTACTTC
TRBJ2-2	TRBV19	-	many	CASSILGPPTGELFF	TGTGCCAGTAGTATTCTCGGTCCACCCACTGGGGAGCTGTTTTTT
TRBJ2-2	TRBV12-3/TRBV12-4	-	-	CASTVRATNTGELFF	TGTGCCAGCACCGTGAGGGCTACGAACACCGGGGAGCTGTTTTTT
TRBJ1-6	TRBV7-9	-	-	CASSSTPRATGGSPLHF	TGTGCCAGCAGCTCAACCCCTCGGGCGACGGGAGGTTCACCCCTCCACTTT
TRBJ1-5	TRBV19	TRBD1	-	CASRPQGAGQPQHF	TGTGCCAGTAGACCACAGGGGGCCGGACAGCCCCAGCATTTT
TRBJ2-1	TRBV6-5	-	-	CASSPTESSYNEQFF	TGTGCCAGCAGTCCCACAGAGAGCTCCTACAATGAGCAGTTCTTC
TRBJ1-5	TRBV7-2	-	many	CASSFAEGFSNQPQHF	TGTGCCAGCAGCTTTGCTGAGGGGTTTAGCAATCAGCCCCAGCATTTT
TRBJ2-5	TRBV4-3	-	-	CASSFSRGETQYF	TGCGCCAGCAGCTTTTCACGGGGTGAGACCCAGTACTTC
TRBJ2-3	TRBV5-1	-	many	CASSPDQRYADTQYF	TGCGCCAGCAGCCCAGACCAGAGATATGCAGATACGCAGTATTTT
TRBJ2-7	TRBV7-3	TRBD2	-	CASSPLGGVLAGVCEQYF	TGTGCCAGCAGTCCATTGGGGGGGGTTCTAGCGGGAGTTTGCGAGCAGTACTTC
TRBJ1-6	TRBV5-4	-	many	CASSYWTEIYNSPLHF	TGTGCCAGCAGCTATTGGACAGAAATCTATAATTCACCCCTCCACTTT
TRBJ2-5	TRBV6-2/TRBV6-3	-	-	CASSPRAPYQETQYF	TGTGCCAGCAGTCCACGGGCACCTTACCAAGAGACCCAGTACTTC
TRBJ2-5	TRBV6-5	-	few	CASRRDRAGWRETQYF	TGTGCCAGCCGTAGAGACCGGGCCGGCTGGCGGGAGACCCAGTACTTC
TRBJ2-2	TRBV5-1	-	many	CASSFTDTGELFF	TGCGCCAGCAGCTTCACTGATACCGGGGAGCTGTTTTTT
TRBJ2-7	TRBV6-6	TRBD2	few	CASQTPRGSVGGYEQYF	TGTGCCAGCCAAACTCCGCGCGGGAGCGTCGGGGGGTACGAGCAGTACTTC
TRBJ1-1	TRBV2	-	few	CASRSGTPEAFF	TGTGCCAGCAGGTCAGGGACACCTGAAGCTTTCTTT
TRBJ1-1	TRBV7-9	-	-	CAGSFSPWGNTEAFF	TGTGCCGGCAGCTTTTCCCCGTGGGGGAACACTGAAGCTTTCTTT
TRBJ1-5	TRBV27	TRBD1	-	CASSLTGENSNQPQHF	TGTGCCAGCAGTTTGACAGGGGAAAATAGCAATCAGCCCCAGCATTTT
TRBJ2-1	TRBV5-6	TRBD1	few	CASSEPGQAYYNEQFF	TGTGCCAGCAGCGAGCCGGGACAGGCTTACTACAATGAGCAGTTCTTC
TRBJ2-7	TRBV28	-	few	CASRPGNYEQYF	TGTGCCAGCAGACCAGGGAACTACGAGCAGTACTTC
TRBJ2-7	TRBV7-9	-	-	CASSSTQTGPYKQYF	TGTGCCAGCAGCTCGACCCAGACAGGTCCTTACAAACAATACTTC
TRBJ2-7	TRBV6-1	TRBD2	many	CACPSGRRNEQYF	TGTGCCTGCCCTAGCGGGAGGAGGAACGAGCAGTACTTC
TRBJ2-1	TRBV28	-	few	CAIPAYPDSYNEQFF	TGTGCCATCCCTGCCTACCCGGACTCCTACAATGAGCAGTTCTTC
TRBJ2-7	TRBV19	-	many	CASSYRASSSYEQYF	TGTGCCAGTAGCTACCGGGCGAGCAGCTCCTACGAGCAGTACTTC
TRBJ2-7	TRBV28	-	many	CASSLVHSYEQYF	TGTGCCAGCAGTCTGGTCCACTCCTACGAGCAGTACTTC
TRBJ1-6	TRBV25-1	TRBD1	many	CASSELETGRSPLHF	TGTGCCAGCAGTGAATTAGAGACAGGGAGATCACCCCTCCACTTT
TRBJ2-3	TRBV11-2	TRBD2	many	CASSPLLARPYTDTQYF	TGTGCCAGCAGCCCCTTACTAGCGCGTCCTTACACAGATACGCAGTATTTT
TRBJ2-7	TRBV20-1	-	few	CSATPTGAEQYF	TGCAGTGCTACCCCGACAGGTGCCGAGCAGTACTTC
TRBJ1-5	TRBV19	-	few	CASSSQQEYSNQPQHF	TGTGCCAGTAGTTCCCAACAGGAGTATAGCAATCAGCCCCAGCATTTT
TRBJ2-2	TRBV4-3	TRBD2	-	CASSPPGGGLTGELFF	TGCGCCAGCAGCCCTCCCGGCGGGGGGTTAACCGGGGAGCTGTTTTTT
TRBJ2-7	TRBV11-2	-	few	CASSTPELAYEQYF	TGTGCCAGCAGCACCCCCGAACTAGCCTACGAGCAGTACTTC
TRBJ2-2	TRBV28	TRBD2	many	CASSLPGTSGSRTGELFF	TGTGCCAGCAGTTTACCTGGGACTAGCGGGAGCAGGACCGGGGAGCTGTTTTTT
TRBJ2-3	TRBV6-5	-	few	CASSYSRSSSHTDTQYF	TGTGCCAGCAGTTACAGTAGGTCCTCCTCTCACACAGATACGCAGTATTTT
TRBJ2-1	TRBV20-1	-	-	CSARGPQETSSYNEQFF	TGCAGTGCTAGGGGTCCCCAGGAAACGAGCTCCTACAATGAGCAGTTCTTC
TRBJ1-6	TRBV27	-	many	CASSGQGNWTPLHF	TGTGCCAGCAGTGGGCAGGGGAATTGGACACCCCTCCACTTT
TRBJ2-5	TRBV7-8	TRBD1	-	CASSLVDGTGETQYF	TGTGCCAGCAGCTTAGTGGATGGGACAGGGGAGACCCAGTACTTC
TRBJ2-7	TRBV5-4	TRBD1	many	CASNYHGTGGEQYF	TGTGCCAGCAACTATCACGGGACAGGCGGCGAGCAGTACTTC
TRBJ1-1	TRBV4-3	-	many	CASSQDRVNTEAFF	TGCGCCAGCAGCCAAGATCGAGTCAACACTGAAGCTTTCTTT
TRBJ2-5	TRBV7-9	TRBD2	-	CASSLVPSGGSLETQYF	TGTGCCAGCAGCTTAGTTCCCAGCGGGGGGTCCTTAGAGACCCAGTACTTC
TRBJ1-5	TRBV6-2/TRBV6-3	TRBD1	few	CASCDRDSGYSNQPQHF	TGTGCCAGCTGTGACCGGGACAGCGGTTATAGCAATCAGCCCCAGCATTTT
TRBJ1-1	TRBV7-2	-	many	CASSFGHRPEAFF	TGTGCCAGCAGCTTCGGACACCGACCTGAAGCTTTCTTT